This TCR beta chain comes out of a study of T-cell memory formation after mild COVID-19. Across the study: Clusters were largely donor specific. Study-level findings and limits: Most CD4+ clones that shrank were in CM and EM, while CD8+ ones turned up in EMRA.

TCRdb reprocessed the 5' RACE reads with MiXCR, giving one entry per CDR3 protein. Among roughly 190,000 distinct CDR3 sequences listed, about 27% were seen once. With 2 bases clipped from V and 7 bases from J, the junction kept 4 bases outside the gene matches. The CDR3 is made up of 15 amino acids. CDR1 and CDR2 from the germline V gene are ENHRY and SYGVKD. Turning to this clonotype: As yet, its antigen is unknown.

The chain links TRBV10-3 to TRBJ2-7, with TRBD2 identical over 14 bases. The sample consisted of PBMCs or a T cell subset sorted from them (not recorded which). The TCR sequence derives from an adult woman who had mild COVID-19 (a few samples of this study predate the infection). Cell type and time point are not known. CDR3 DNA sequence: TGTGCCATCAGTGAGGAGGGACTAGCGGGAGAAGAGCAGTACTTC. It is translated as CAISEEGLAGEEQYF.